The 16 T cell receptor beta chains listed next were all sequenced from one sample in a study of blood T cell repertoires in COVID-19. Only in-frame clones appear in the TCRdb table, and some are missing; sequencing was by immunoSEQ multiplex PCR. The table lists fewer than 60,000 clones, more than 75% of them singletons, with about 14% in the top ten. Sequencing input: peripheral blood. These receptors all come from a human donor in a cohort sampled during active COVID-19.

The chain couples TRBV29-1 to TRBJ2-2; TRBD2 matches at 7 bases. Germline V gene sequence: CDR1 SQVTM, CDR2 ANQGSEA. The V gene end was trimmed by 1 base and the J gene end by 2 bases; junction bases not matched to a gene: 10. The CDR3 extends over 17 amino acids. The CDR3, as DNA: TGCAGCGTTGAAGGAATAGCGGGCGGACTTAACACCGGGGAGCTGTTTTTT. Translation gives CSVEGIAGGLNTGELFF.

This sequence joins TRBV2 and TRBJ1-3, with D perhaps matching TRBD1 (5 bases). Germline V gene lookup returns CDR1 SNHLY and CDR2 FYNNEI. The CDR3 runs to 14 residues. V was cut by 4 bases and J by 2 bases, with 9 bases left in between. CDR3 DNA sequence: TGTGCCAGCAGTGCGGGCAGGGCTGGAAACACCATATATTTT. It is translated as CASSAGRAGNTIYF.

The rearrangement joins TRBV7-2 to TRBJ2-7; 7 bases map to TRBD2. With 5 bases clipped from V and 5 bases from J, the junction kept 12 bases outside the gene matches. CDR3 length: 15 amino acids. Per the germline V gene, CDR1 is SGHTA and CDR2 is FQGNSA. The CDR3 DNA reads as TGTGCCAGCAGCCCCGTGGGGGAGGGCCCGGACGAGCAGTACTTC. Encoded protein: CASSPVGEGPDEQYF.

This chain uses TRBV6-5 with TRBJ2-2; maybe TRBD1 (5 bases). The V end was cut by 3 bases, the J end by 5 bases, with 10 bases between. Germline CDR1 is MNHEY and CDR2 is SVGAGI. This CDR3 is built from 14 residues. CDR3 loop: CASSYGARTGELFF. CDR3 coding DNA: TGTGCCAGCAGTTATGGGGCGCGGACCGGGGAGCTGTTTTTT.

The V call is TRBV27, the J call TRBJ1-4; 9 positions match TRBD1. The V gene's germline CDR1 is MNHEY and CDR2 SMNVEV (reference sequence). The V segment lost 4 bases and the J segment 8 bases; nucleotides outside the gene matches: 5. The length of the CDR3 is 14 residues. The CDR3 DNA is TGTGCCAGCAGTTCCACAGGGGGCTACGAAAAACTGTTTTTT. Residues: CASSSTGGYEKLFF.

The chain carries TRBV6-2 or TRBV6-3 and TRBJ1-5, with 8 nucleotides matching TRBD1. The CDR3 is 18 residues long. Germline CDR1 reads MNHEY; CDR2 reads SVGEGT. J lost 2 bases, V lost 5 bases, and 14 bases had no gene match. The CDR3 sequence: CASSPDRATPGGNQPQHF. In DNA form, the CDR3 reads TGTGCCAGCAGTCCGGACAGGGCAACCCCGGGCGGCAATCAGCCCCAGCATTTT.

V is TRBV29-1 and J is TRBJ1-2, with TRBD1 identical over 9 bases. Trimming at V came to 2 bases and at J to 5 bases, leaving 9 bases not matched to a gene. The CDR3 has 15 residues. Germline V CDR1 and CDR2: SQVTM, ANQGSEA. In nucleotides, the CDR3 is TGCAGCGTTGAAACAACAGGGGGCTCTTATTATGGCTACACCTTC. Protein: CSVETTGGSYYGYTF.

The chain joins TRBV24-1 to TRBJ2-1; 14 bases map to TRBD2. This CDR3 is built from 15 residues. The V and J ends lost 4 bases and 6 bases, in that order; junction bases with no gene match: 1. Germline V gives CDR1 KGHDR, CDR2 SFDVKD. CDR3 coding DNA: TGTGCCACCAGTGAGGGACTAGCGGGAGCCAATGAGCAGTTCTTC. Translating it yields CATSEGLAGANEQFF.

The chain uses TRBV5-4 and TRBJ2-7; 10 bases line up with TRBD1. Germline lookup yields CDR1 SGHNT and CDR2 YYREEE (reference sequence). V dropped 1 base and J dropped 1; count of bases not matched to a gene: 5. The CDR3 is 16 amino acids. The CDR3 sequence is CASSLRGTGESYEQYF. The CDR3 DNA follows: TGTGCCAGCAGCTTGAGGGGGACAGGGGAGTCCTACGAGCAGTACTTC.

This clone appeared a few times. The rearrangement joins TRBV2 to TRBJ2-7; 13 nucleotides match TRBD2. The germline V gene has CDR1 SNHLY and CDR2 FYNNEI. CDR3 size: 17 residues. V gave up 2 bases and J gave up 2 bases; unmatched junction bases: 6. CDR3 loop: CASSEPRTSGRAYEQYF. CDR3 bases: TGTGCCAGCAGTGAACCCCGGACTAGCGGGAGAGCCTACGAGCAGTACTTC.

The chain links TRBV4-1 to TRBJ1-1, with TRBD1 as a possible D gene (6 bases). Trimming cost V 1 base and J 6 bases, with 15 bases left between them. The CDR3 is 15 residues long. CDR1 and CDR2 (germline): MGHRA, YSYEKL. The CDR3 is CASSQVGGRPAEAFF. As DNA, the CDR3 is TGCGCCAGCAGCCAAGTGGGGGGGCGCCCCGCTGAAGCTTTCTTT.

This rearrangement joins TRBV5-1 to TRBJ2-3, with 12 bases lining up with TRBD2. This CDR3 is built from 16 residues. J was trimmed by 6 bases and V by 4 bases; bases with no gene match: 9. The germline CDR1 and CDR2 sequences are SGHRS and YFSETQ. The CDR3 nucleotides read TGCGCCAGCAGCCCCCCCCTAGCGGGAGGGCCGGATACGCAGTATTTT. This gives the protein CASSPPLAGGPDTQYF.

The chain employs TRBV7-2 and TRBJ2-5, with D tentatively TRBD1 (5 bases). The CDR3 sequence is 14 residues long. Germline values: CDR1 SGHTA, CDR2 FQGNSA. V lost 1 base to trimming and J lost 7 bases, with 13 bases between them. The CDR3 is CASSLEGKYWTQYF. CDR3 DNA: TGTGCCAGCAGCTTAGAGGGGAAGTATTGGACCCAGTACTTC.

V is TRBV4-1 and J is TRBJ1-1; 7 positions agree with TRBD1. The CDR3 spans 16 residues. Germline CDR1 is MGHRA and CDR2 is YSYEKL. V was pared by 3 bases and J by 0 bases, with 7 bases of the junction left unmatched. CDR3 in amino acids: CASSQYSGTVNTEAFF. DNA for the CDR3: TGCGCCAGCAGCCAGTACTCCGGGACAGTGAACACTGAAGCTTTCTTT.

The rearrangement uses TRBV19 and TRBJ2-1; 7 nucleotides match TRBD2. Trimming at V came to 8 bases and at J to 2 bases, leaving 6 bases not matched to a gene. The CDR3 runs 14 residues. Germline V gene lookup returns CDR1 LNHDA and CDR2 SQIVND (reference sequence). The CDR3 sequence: CASGRETTYNEQFF. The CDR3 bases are TGTGCCAGTGGGCGGGAGACCACCTACAATGAGCAGTTCTTC.

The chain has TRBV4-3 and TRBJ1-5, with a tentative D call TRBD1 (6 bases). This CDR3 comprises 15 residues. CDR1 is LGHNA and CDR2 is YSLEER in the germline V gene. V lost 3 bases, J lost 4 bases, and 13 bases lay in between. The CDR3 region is CASSQEWTANQPQHF. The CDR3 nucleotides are TGCGCCAGCAGCCAGGAATGGACAGCAAATCAGCCCCAGCATTTT.